This TCR beta chain was captured by sequencing in a study of breast tumors, draining lymph nodes, adjacent tissues. General study findings and limits: Compared with lymph nodes, tumors were less diverse; compared with nontumor tissue, more.

This CDR3 spans 16 amino acids. The V and J ends lost 5 bases and 6 bases, in that order; junction bases with no gene match: 12. The V gene's germline CDR1 is DFQATT and CDR2 SNEGSKA (reference sequence). TCRdb ran MiXCR on the multiplex PCR reads and lists one entry per CDR3 protein. The data hold 66,000 or so distinct CDR3 sequences, with less than 45% observed a single time. This clonotype was seen repeatedly, ten times or more. As yet, its antigen is unknown. The sample was breast tumor tissue. This TCR was sampled from a female donor with breast cancer. Some clones in this sample may be carry-over from other donors' samples. The V call is TRBV20-1, the J call TRBJ1-5; 11 bases line up with TRBD1. The CDR3 here is CSAPGTGGGSRQPQHF. In nucleotides, the CDR3 is TGCAGTGCTCCTGGGACAGGGGGAGGGAGCCGTCAGCCCCAGCATTTT.